These 5 T cell receptor beta chains share one sample of origin, sequenced in a study of Ad26.COV2.S vaccination and SARS-CoV-2 variants. Stated treatment: about 20 received Ad26.COV2.S at low or high dose, single or two shots; about 5 received placebo; per-sample allocation not given. Sampling was performed 63 days after the first vaccine or placebo injection. Clones were sequenced by immunoSEQ multiplex PCR, and TCRdb holds only the in-frame ones, with some missing. There are some 390,000 clones in the sample; about 85% occur only once, and approximately 3.7% lies in the top ten. The sample was peripheral blood, taken in a trial of Ad26.COV2.S vaccine versus placebo. These receptors all stem from a person aged 18-60 years who received the Ad26.COV2.S COVID-19 vaccine or a placebo.

The rearrangement joins TRBV13 to TRBJ2-3; D gene uncertain. Germline CDR1 reads PRHDT; CDR2 reads FYEKMQ (reference sequence). The CDR3 has 12 residues. The germline V and J ends were trimmed by 1 base and 6 bases, with 5 bases remaining between them. The CDR3 sequence is CASSLDRDTQYF. The CDR3 nucleotides read TGTGCCAGCAGCTTAGACCGGGATACGCAGTATTTT.

The rearrangement joins TRBV9 to TRBJ2-3; no clear D. Germline loops: CDR1 SGDLS, CDR2 YYNGEE. V lost 0 bases and J 6 bases, leaving 11 bases between the germline ends. The CDR3 spans 14 residues. The CDR3 DNA reads TGTGCCAGCAGCGTAGAACTAAGGTCGGATACGCAGTATTTT. Translated, it gives CASSVELRSDTQYF.

This clone appeared once. The J gene is TRBJ2-5, the V gene TRBV5-1; maybe TRBD2 (5 bases). This CDR3 has 11 amino acids. Germline CDR1 reads SGHRS; CDR2 reads YFSETQ. With 3 bases removed from V and 8 bases from J, the gap between germline ends came to 8 bases. CDR3 coding DNA: TGCGCCAGCAGCTCCTCTAGCACCCAGTACTTC. It yields the protein CASSSSSTQYF. The full variable domain, its missing parts supplied by reference TRBV5-1 and TRBJ2-5, is KAGVTQTPRYLIKTRGQQVTLSCSPISGHRSVSWYQQTPGQGLQFLFEYFSETQRNKGNFPGRFSGRQFSNSRSEMNVSTLELGDSALYLCASSSSSTQYFGPGTRLLVL.

The chain joins TRBV29-1 to TRBJ1-2, with 11 bases aligning to TRBD1. V trimming: 4 bases; J trimming: 7 bases; junction bases outside the gene matches: 14. CDR1 is SQVTM, CDR2 ANQGSEA, per germline. CDR3 length equals 16 residues. The CDR3 sequence is CSVGGQGAPGGSGYTF. CDR3 coding DNA: TGCAGCGTTGGAGGACAGGGGGCGCCGGGGGGAAGTGGCTACACCTTC.

The chain carries TRBV4-1 and TRBJ2-2; 10 positions match TRBD2. The V gene end was trimmed by 2 bases and the J gene end by 2 bases; junction bases not matched to a gene: 8. CDR1 MGHRA and CDR2 YSYEKL come from the germline V gene. The CDR3 consists of 18 residues. The CDR3 loop is CASSQWNSGGPNTGELFF. For the CDR3, the DNA is TGCGCCAGCAGCCAATGGAATAGCGGGGGGCCTAACACCGGGGAGCTGTTTTTT.